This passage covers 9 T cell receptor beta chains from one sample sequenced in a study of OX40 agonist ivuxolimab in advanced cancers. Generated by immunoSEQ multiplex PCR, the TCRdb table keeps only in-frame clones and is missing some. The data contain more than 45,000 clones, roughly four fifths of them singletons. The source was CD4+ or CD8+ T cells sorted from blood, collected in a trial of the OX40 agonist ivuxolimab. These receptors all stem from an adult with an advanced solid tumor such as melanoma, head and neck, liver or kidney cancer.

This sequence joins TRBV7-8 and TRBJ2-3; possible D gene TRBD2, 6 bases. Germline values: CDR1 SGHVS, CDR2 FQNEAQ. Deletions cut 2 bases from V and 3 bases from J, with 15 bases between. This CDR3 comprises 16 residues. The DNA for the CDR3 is TGTGCCAGCAGCTTATGGGGCCTGGGGGGAACAGATACGCAGTATTTT. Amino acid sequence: CASSLWGLGGTDTQYF. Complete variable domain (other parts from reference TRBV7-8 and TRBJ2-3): GAGVSQSPRYKVAKRGQDVALRCDPISGHVSLFWYQQALGQGPEFLTYFQNEAQLDKSGLPSDRFFAERPEGSVSTLKIQRTQQEDSAVYLCASSLWGLGGTDTQYFGPGTRLTVL.

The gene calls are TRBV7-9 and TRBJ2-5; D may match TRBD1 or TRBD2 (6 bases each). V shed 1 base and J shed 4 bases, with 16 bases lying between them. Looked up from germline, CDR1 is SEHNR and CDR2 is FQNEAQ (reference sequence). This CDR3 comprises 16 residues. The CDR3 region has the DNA TGTGCCAGCAGCTTAGGGTCGGGGGCGAGAGGAGAGACCCAGTACTTC. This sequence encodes CASSLGSGARGETQYF. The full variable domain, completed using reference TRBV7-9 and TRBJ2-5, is DTGVSQNPRHKITKRGQNVTFRCDPISEHNRLYWYRQTLGQGPEFLTYFQNEAQLEKSRLLSDRFSAERPKGSFSTLEIQRTEQGDSAMYLCASSLGSGARGETQYFGPGTRLLVL.

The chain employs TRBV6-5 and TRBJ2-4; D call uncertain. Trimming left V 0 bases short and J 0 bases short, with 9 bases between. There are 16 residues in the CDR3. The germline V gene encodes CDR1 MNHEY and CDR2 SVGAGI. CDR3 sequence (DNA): TGTGCCAGCAGTTACTCCTGGGCAATAGCCAAAAACATTCAGTACTTC. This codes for CASSYSWAIAKNIQYF.

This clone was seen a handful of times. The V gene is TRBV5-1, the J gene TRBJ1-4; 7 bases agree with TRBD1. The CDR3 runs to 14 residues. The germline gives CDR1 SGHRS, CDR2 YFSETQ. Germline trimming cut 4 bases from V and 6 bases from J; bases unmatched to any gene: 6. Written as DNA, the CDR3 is TGCGCCAGCAGCGGGGGACAGATCGATGAAAAACTGTTTTTT. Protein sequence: CASSGGQIDEKLFF. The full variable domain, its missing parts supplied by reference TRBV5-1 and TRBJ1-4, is KAGVTQTPRYLIKTRGQQVTLSCSPISGHRSVSWYQQTPGQGLQFLFEYFSETQRNKGNFPGRFSGRQFSNSRSEMNVSTLELGDSALYLCASSGGQIDEKLFFGSGTQLSVL.

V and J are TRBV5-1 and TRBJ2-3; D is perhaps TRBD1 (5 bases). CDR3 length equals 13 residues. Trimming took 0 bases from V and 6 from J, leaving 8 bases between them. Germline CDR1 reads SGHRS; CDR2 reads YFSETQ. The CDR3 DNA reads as TGCGCCAGCAGCTTGGGGGGCTCGGATACGCAGTATTTT. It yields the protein CASSLGGSDTQYF. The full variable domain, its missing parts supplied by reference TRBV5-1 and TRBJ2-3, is KAGVTQTPRYLIKTRGQQVTLSCSPISGHRSVSWYQQTPGQGLQFLFEYFSETQRNKGNFPGRFSGRQFSNSRSEMNVSTLELGDSALYLCASSLGGSDTQYFGPGTRLTVL.

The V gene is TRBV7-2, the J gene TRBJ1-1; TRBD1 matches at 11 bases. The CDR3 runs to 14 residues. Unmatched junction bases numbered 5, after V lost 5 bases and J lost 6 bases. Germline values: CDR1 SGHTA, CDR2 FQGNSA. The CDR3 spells CASSPMGQGAEAFF. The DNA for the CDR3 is TGTGCCAGCAGCCCTATGGGACAGGGGGCTGAAGCTTTCTTT.

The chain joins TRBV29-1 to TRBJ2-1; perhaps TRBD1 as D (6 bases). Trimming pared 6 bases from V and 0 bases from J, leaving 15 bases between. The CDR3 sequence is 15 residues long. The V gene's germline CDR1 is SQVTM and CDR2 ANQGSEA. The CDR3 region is CSVVSGASSYNEQFF. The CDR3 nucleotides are TGCAGCGTGGTCTCAGGGGCAAGCTCCTACAATGAGCAGTTCTTC.

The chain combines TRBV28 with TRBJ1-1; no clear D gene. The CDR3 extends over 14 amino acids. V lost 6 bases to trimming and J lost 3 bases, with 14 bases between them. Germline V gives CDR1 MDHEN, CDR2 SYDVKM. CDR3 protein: CASRLLGQHTEAFF. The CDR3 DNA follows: TGTGCCAGCAGGTTGCTGGGCCAACACACTGAAGCTTTCTTT.

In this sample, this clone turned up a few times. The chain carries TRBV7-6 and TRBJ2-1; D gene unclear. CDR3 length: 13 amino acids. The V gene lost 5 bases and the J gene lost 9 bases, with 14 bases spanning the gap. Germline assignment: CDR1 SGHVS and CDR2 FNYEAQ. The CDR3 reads CASSGTRYSEQFF. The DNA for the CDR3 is TGTGCCAGCAGCGGTACCCGGTATAGTGAGCAGTTCTTC.